The 29 T cell receptor beta chains listed next were all sequenced from one sample in a study of cytomegalovirus exposure and HLA in healthy donors. The study ran its PCR with 60 Vbeta and 13 Jbeta primers. Assay: immunoSEQ multiplex PCR; the TCRdb copy retains only in-frame clones and omits some. This table has 90,000 to 150,000 clones, 65% to 80% appearing once. Sequences were obtained from PBMCs. The receptors were gathered from a man between 40 and 49 years old in good health and CMV-seropositive.

The V gene is TRBV7-9, the J gene TRBJ1-1; 7 bases fit TRBD1. This CDR3 spans 14 amino acids. Germline values: CDR1 SEHNR, CDR2 FQNEAQ (reference sequence). Unmatched junction bases numbered 4, after V lost 5 bases and J lost 1 base. CDR3 protein: CASSLGGPNTEAFF. The CDR3 DNA sequence: TGTGCCAGCAGCCTAGGGGGCCCGAACACTGAAGCTTTCTTT. Supplemented by reference TRBV7-9 and TRBJ1-1, the full variable domain reads DTGVSQNPRHKITKRGQNVTFRCDPISEHNRLYWYRQTLGQGPEFLTYFQNEAQLEKSRLLSDRFSAERPKGSFSTLEIQRTEQGDSAMYLCASSLGGPNTEAFFGQGTRLTVV.

The chain has TRBV9 and TRBJ2-3, with D unresolved. The ends were cut back, 7 bases at V and 1 base at J, with 13 bases in the middle. Germline V gives CDR1 SGDLS, CDR2 YYNGEE. The CDR3 covers 14 residues. The CDR3 bases are TGTGCCAGCTCCAGGCAACCCCGCACAGATACGCAGTATTTT. It specifies CASSRQPRTDTQYF.

This clone was counted once. The gene calls are TRBV6-6 and TRBJ1-5, with 7 bases lining up with TRBD1. CDR3 length: 15 amino acids. Germline lookup yields CDR1 MNHNY and CDR2 SVGAGI (reference sequence). V lost 5 bases to trimming and J lost 0 bases; unmatched junction nucleotides: 4. DNA of the CDR3: TGTGCCAGCAGTCCGACAGGGAATAGCAATCAGCCCCAGCATTTT. It is translated as CASSPTGNSNQPQHF.

This chain joins TRBV28 and TRBJ1-1; 10 bases match TRBD1. This CDR3 has 15 amino acids. Germline assignment: CDR1 MDHEN and CDR2 SYDVKM. J was trimmed by 10 bases and V by 7 bases; bases with no gene match: 15. CDR3 in amino acids: CASIPRGTGVLRAFF. DNA for the CDR3: TGTGCCAGCATCCCTCGTGGGACAGGGGTTCTTCGAGCTTTCTTT.

This clone was recorded a few times. V usage is TRBV6-5 and J usage is TRBJ2-5; TRBD2 is a possible D gene (7 bases). V was clipped by 6 bases and J by 4 bases, with 18 bases between them. CDR3 length: 15 residues. CDR1 and CDR2 (germline): MNHEY, SVGAGI. As DNA, the CDR3 is TGTGCCAGCAGGCGCCGGGGGGCGAGGGGAGAGACCCAGTACTTC. Translating gives CASRRRGARGETQYF.

This clone was detected once. The same CDR3 arises from other DNA sequences in this sample as well. V is TRBV4-2 and J is TRBJ2-1; 9 nucleotides line up with TRBD1. The CDR3 is made up of 15 amino acids. Trimming removed 4 bases from V and 1 base from J; junction bases left unmatched: 2. Germline loops: CDR1 LGHNA, CDR2 YNFKEQ. This CDR3 reads CASSLGTGSYNEQFF. The CDR3 DNA reads TGTGCCAGCAGCCTCGGGACAGGGTCCTACAATGAGCAGTTCTTC.

This chain joins TRBV2 and TRBJ2-7, with D possibly matching TRBD1 (6 bases). V dropped 4 bases and J dropped 6 bases, with 10 bases sitting between them. The CDR3 has 12 residues. The germline V gene has CDR1 SNHLY and CDR2 FYNNEI. DNA of the CDR3: TGTGCCAGCAGTGGGGACACTCTCGAGCAGTACTTC. Translating it yields CASSGDTLEQYF.

This clone was recorded once. The genes are TRBV7-6 and TRBJ2-3, with 8 nucleotides matching TRBD1. The J segment lost 2 bases and the V segment lost 5 bases, leaving 9 bases of the junction unmatched. Per germline, CDR1 SGHVS and CDR2 FNYEAQ. The CDR3 contains 16 residues. CDR3: CASSGDRILNTDTQYF. The CDR3 nucleotides are TGTGCCAGCAGCGGGGACAGGATTCTAAACACAGATACGCAGTATTTT.

Only one count was recorded for this clone. The V and J genes are TRBV18 and TRBJ2-7, with D perhaps matching TRBD1 (6 bases). Germline CDR1 reads KGHSH; CDR2 reads LQKENI. V was shortened by 3 bases and J by 7 bases, with 13 bases between the two germline ends. The CDR3 runs to 13 residues. The CDR3 DNA is TGTGCCAGCTCACCCCGACAGGATGGGGAGCAGTACTTC. It is translated as CASSPRQDGEQYF.

The gene calls are TRBV18 and TRBJ1-3; TRBD1 is a possible D gene (6 bases). The germline CDR1 and CDR2 sequences are KGHSH and LQKENI. The length of the CDR3 is 15 residues. The V and J ends lost 3 bases and 4 bases respectively, with 13 bases between them. CDR3 protein: CASSPSRGFGNTIYF. The CDR3, as DNA: TGTGCCAGCTCACCGAGCAGGGGCTTCGGAAACACCATATATTTT.

This clone came up once. The chain uses TRBV29-1 and TRBJ2-1; D unresolved. The CDR3 spans 14 residues. Germline assignment: CDR1 SQVTM and CDR2 ANQGSEA. The V end was cut by 3 bases, the J end by 0 bases, with 9 bases between. For the CDR3, the DNA is TGCAGCGTTGATTTAGGAGCCTCCTACAATGAGCAGTTCTTC. Its translation: CSVDLGASYNEQFF.

The sample holds a few counts of this clone. The V call is TRBV15, the J call TRBJ1-2; 9 bases fit TRBD1. This CDR3 spans 14 amino acids. Trimming cost V 6 bases and J 7 bases; bases outside gene matches: 9. Per germline, CDR1 LNHNV and CDR2 YYDKDF (reference sequence). The CDR3 DNA follows: TGTGCCACCAGTGAGAGGGACAGGGCGATTGGCTACACCTTC. It specifies CATSERDRAIGYTF. Together with reference TRBV15 and TRBJ1-2, the CDR3 gives the full variable domain: DAMVIQNPRYQVTQFGKPVTLSCSQTLNHNVMYWYQQKSSQAPKLLFHYYDKDFNNEADTPDNFQSRRPNTSFCFLDIRSPGLGDTAMYLCATSERDRAIGYTFGSGTRLTVV.

V gene TRBV2 combines with J gene TRBJ1-2, with 8 nucleotides matching TRBD1. The trim removed 6 bases at V and 6 bases at J, leaving 6 bases unmatched. Germline-derived CDR1 and CDR2 are SNHLY and FYNNEI. The length of the CDR3 is 13 residues. The CDR3 DNA reads TGTGCCAGCAGCGACAGGGGAGGGAATGGCTACACCTTC. Its protein product is CASSDRGGNGYTF. The variable domain in full, completed from reference TRBV2 and TRBJ1-2, reads EPEVTQTPSHQVTQMGQEVILRCVPISNHLYFYWYRQILGQKVEFLVSFYNNEISEKSEIFDDQFSVERPDGSNFTLKIRSTKLEDSAMYFCASSDRGGNGYTFGSGTRLTVV.

This clone came up a few times. J is TRBJ2-5 and V is TRBV7-8; TRBD1 matches at 10 bases. The V gene's germline CDR1 is SGHVS and CDR2 FQNEAQ. V trimming: 0 bases; J trimming: 3 bases; junction bases outside the gene matches: 4. The CDR3 has 16 amino acids. CDR3 sequence (DNA): TGTGCCAGCAGCTTAGCGGGACAGGGGTTCGAAGAGACCCAGTACTTC. This encodes CASSLAGQGFEETQYF.

This chain uses TRBV15 with TRBJ2-7; 7 bases match TRBD1. V shed 4 bases, J shed 1 base, and the junction held 7 bases outside the gene matches. Looked up from germline, CDR1 is LNHNV and CDR2 is YYDKDF (reference sequence). CDR3 length: 15 amino acids. CDR3 sequence reads: CATSTYRDRSYEQYF. The CDR3 region has the DNA TGTGCCACCAGCACCTACCGGGACAGATCCTACGAGCAGTACTTC.

The CDR3 loop is CASHSGQGFSGYTF. The CDR3 bases are TGTGCCAGCCACTCAGGACAGGGGTTTAGTGGCTACACCTTC. The chain uses TRBV28 and TRBJ1-2; 9 bases map to TRBD1. The CDR3 spans 14 residues. V dropped 8 bases and J dropped 7; count of bases not matched to a gene: 11. Germline loops: CDR1 MDHEN, CDR2 SYDVKM.

The V and J genes are TRBV7-2 and TRBJ1-1; no reliable D call. CDR3 length: 14 residues. V was shortened by 5 bases and J by 2 bases, with 12 bases between the two germline ends. Per the germline V gene, CDR1 is SGHTA and CDR2 is FQGNSA. Written as DNA, the CDR3 is TGTGCCAGCAGCGCGCGACACCACAACACTGAAGCTTTCTTT. Translation gives CASSARHHNTEAFF.

The rearrangement uses TRBV18 and TRBJ1-2; D gene ambiguous. This CDR3 is 16 amino acids long. The germline CDR1 and CDR2 sequences are KGHSH and LQKENI. Trimming took 0 bases from V and 0 from J, leaving 11 bases between them. Here the CDR3 DNA reads TGTGCCAGCTCACCACCGGAGGGCACCGCTAACTATGGCTACACCTTC. It encodes CASSPPEGTANYGYTF.

This chain uses TRBV5-6 with TRBJ2-7; perhaps TRBD1 as D (5 bases). This CDR3 comprises 14 residues. V lost 4 bases and J lost 6, with 17 bases in between. Germline assignment: CDR1 SGHDT and CDR2 YYEEEE. In nucleotides, the CDR3 is TGTGCCAGCAGCCCCCCAGGGAAGCTAGGCGAGCAGTACTTC. Amino acid sequence: CASSPPGKLGEQYF.

The rearrangement uses TRBV7-2 and TRBJ1-2; 9 bases map to TRBD1. With 5 bases clipped from V and 4 bases from J, the junction kept 2 bases outside the gene matches. Germline V gene lookup returns CDR1 SGHTA and CDR2 FQGNSA. CDR3 length: 13 amino acids. CDR3: CASSATGGYGYTF. The CDR3 DNA is TGTGCCAGCAGCGCGACAGGGGGCTATGGCTACACCTTC.

This chain joins TRBV19 and TRBJ1-4, with no clear D. The V end was cut by 5 bases, the J end by 6 bases, with 13 bases between. CDR3 length equals 14 residues. CDR1 is LNHDA and CDR2 is SQIVND in the germline V gene (reference sequence). The CDR3 nucleotides read TGTGCCAGTAGTCCTCGAGGGTCGGATGAAAAACTGTTTTTT. It encodes CASSPRGSDEKLFF.

The chain combines TRBV5-4 with TRBJ2-5, with D hard to call. Germline-derived CDR1 and CDR2 are SGHNT and YYREEE (reference sequence). The CDR3 covers 14 residues. V lost 4 bases to trimming and J lost 4 bases, with 14 bases between them. CDR3 nucleotides: TGTGCCAGCAGCCCGCCGGCGGCCCCAGAGACCCAGTACTTC. Amino acid sequence: CASSPPAAPETQYF.

This clone was picked up a small number of times. The CDR3 bases are TGCGCCAGCAGCCAAGATTTGACTAGCGGGTACAATGAGCAGTTCTTC. The encoded protein is CASSQDLTSGYNEQFF. The chain recombines TRBV4-3 with TRBJ2-1, with 10 bases identical to TRBD2. Germline assignment: CDR1 LGHNA and CDR2 YSLEER. This CDR3 has 16 residues. V lost 0 bases and J lost 4; bases outside the gene matches: 3.

The genes are TRBV15 and TRBJ2-5, with D possibly matching TRBD2 (5 bases). The tail of the sequence fits TRBJ2-7 better, so the J call may be wrong. There are 13 residues in the CDR3. Germline loops: CDR1 LNHNV, CDR2 YYDKDF (reference sequence). CDR3 loop: CATSPGLTYEQYF. DNA for the CDR3: TGTGCCACCAGCCCTGGACTTACCTACGAGCAGTACTTC.

The chain uses TRBV5-1 and TRBJ2-5; 12 bases match TRBD2. Germline CDR1 is SGHRS and CDR2 is YFSETQ. The ends lost 4 bases at V and 8 bases at J; junction bases unmatched: 12. The CDR3 contains 16 residues. CDR3 nucleotides: TGCGCCAGCAGCCACAAGACTAGCGGGGGCGTACCTACCCAGTACTTC. Residues: CASSHKTSGGVPTQYF. Combining the CDR3 with reference TRBV5-1 and TRBJ2-5 gives the whole variable domain KAGVTQTPRYLIKTRGQQVTLSCSPISGHRSVSWYQQTPGQGLQFLFEYFSETQRNKGNFPGRFSGRQFSNSRSEMNVSTLELGDSALYLCASSHKTSGGVPTQYFGPGTRLLVL.

V is TRBV7-9 and J is TRBJ1-5; D unclear. The CDR3 spans 14 residues. Trimming removed 5 bases from V and 4 bases from J, with 12 bases in between. CDR1 is SEHNR, CDR2 FQNEAQ, per germline (reference sequence). CDR3 nucleotides: TGTGCCAGCAGCCTAGGGCGGGAGAATCAGCCCCAGCATTTT. This translates into CASSLGRENQPQHF.

This chain's CDR3 is CASSLNTQGSGETQYF. The CDR3 region has the DNA TGCGCCAGCAGCTTAAATACACAGGGCTCCGGCGAGACCCAGTACTTC. The V and J genes are TRBV5-1 and TRBJ2-5; TRBD1 might be the D (6 bases). Trimming left V 2 bases short and J 5 bases short, with 19 bases between. The CDR3 sequence is 16 residues long. The germline CDR1 and CDR2 sequences are SGHRS and YFSETQ.

The chain links TRBV5-1 to TRBJ1-2, with D maybe TRBD1 (6 bases). With 3 bases removed from V and 6 bases from J, the gap between germline ends came to 24 bases. The CDR3 loop spans 17 amino acids. The germline V gene has CDR1 SGHRS and CDR2 YFSETQ. The CDR3 is CASSSRGGTTEPNGYTF. The CDR3 bases are TGCGCCAGCAGCTCCAGGGGTGGGACTACCGAACCCAATGGCTACACCTTC.

This clone has just a few counts. The J gene is TRBJ1-2, the V gene TRBV19; D is unresolved. The CDR3 is 16 residues long. CDR1 is LNHDA and CDR2 is SQIVND in the germline V gene (reference sequence). With 1 base removed from V and 4 bases from J, the gap between germline ends came to 16 bases. The CDR3 nucleotides read TGTGCCAGTAGTATAGTGAGGGTCAAGACCTTCTATGGCTACACCTTC. Translating gives CASSIVRVKTFYGYTF.